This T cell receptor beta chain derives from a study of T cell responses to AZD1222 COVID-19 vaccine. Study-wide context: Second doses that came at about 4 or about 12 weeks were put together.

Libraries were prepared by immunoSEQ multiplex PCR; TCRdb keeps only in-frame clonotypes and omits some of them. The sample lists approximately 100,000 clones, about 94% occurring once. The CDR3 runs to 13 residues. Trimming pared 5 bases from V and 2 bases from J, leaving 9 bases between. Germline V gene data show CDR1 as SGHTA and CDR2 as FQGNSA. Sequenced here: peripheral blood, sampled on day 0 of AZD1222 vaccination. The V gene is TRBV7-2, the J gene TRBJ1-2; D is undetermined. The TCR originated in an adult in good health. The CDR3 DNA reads TGTGCCAGCAGCCCCGACATAAACTATGGCTACACCTTC. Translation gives CASSPDINYGYTF.